This T cell receptor beta chain comes out of a study of cytomegalovirus exposure and HLA in healthy donors. This CDR3 region has 15 residues. The ends lost 5 bases at V and 2 bases at J; junction bases unmatched: 5. CDR1 and CDR2 (germline): LNHDA, SQIVND (reference sequence). The donors comprised healthy bone marrow donors. Donors were nominally healthy when sampled, though unrecorded immune exposures were likely. As to this clone: What it binds is not known.

Study-wide points: Productive rates of about 90% or about 30% were seen for most TCR beta V segments in an earlier analysis. The investigators catalogued 164 TCR beta chains as cytomegalovirus-associated.

A multiplex PCR was run with 60 Vbeta primers and 13 Jbeta primers. Here immunoSEQ multiplex PCR was the method, and the copy in TCRdb shows in-frame clones only, minus some. The sample holds approximately 280,000 clones, about 87% seen once. V is TRBV19 and J is TRBJ1-2; TRBD1 agrees at 10 bases. This clonotype was obtained from a woman between 18 and 29 years old in good health and CMV-seronegative. Material for sequencing was PBMCs. Written as DNA, the CDR3 is TGTGCCAGTAGTTCTTGGACAGGGGGAAACTATGGCTACACCTTC. It encodes CASSSWTGGNYGYTF.